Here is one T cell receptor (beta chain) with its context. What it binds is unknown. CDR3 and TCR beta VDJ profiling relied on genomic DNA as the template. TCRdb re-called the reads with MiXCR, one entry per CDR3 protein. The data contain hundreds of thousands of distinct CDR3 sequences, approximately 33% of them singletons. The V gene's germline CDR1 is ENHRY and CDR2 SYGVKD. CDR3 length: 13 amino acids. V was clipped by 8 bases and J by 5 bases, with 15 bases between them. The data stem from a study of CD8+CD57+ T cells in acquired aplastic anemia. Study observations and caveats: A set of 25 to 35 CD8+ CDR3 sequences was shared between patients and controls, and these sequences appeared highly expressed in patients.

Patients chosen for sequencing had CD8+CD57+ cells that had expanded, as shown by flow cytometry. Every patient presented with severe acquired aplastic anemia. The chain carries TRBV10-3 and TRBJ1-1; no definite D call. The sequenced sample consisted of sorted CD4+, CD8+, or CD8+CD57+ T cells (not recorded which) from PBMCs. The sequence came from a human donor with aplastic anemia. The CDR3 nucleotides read TGTGCCATCCGGTCGTCGGGGAGTACTGAAGCTTTCTTT. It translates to CAIRSSGSTEAFF.